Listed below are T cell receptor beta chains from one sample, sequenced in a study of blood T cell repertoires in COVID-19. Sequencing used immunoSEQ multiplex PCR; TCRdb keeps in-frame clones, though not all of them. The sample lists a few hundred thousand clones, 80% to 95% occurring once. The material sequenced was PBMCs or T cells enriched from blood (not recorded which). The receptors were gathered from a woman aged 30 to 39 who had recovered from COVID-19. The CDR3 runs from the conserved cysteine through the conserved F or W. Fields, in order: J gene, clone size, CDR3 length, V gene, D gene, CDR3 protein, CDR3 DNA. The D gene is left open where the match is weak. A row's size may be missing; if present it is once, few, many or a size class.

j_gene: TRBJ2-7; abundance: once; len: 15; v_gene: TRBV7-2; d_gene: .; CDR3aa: CASSLSGPRGYEQYF; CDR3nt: TGTGCCAGCAGCCTTTCAGGGCCTCGGGGGTACGAGCAGTACTTC
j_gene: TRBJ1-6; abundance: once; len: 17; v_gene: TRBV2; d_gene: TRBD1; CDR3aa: CASSDRGLSSYNSPLHF; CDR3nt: TGTGCCAGCAGTGACAGGGGGCTAAGCTCCTATAATTCACCCCTCCACTTT
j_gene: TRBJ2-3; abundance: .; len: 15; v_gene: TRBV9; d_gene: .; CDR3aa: CASSVEAASTDTQYF; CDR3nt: TGTGCCAGCAGCGTAGAAGCGGCTAGCACAGATACGCAGTATTTT
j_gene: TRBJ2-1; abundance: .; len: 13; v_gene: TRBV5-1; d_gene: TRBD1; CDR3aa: CASSWDRKGEQFF; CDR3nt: TGCGCCAGCAGCTGGGACAGGAAAGGTGAGCAGTTCTTC
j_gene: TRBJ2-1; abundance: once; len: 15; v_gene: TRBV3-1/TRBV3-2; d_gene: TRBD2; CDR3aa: CASSLAGGIYNEQFF; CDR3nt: TGTGCCAGCAGCTTAGCGGGAGGCATCTACAATGAGCAGTTCTTC
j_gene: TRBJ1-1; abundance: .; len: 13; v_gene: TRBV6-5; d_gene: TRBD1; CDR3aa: CASTDGQGLQAFF; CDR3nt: TGTGCCAGCACCGACGGACAGGGACTTCAAGCTTTCTTT
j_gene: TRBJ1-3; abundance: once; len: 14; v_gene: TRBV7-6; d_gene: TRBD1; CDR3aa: CASSPTGAGNTIYF; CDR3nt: TGTGCCAGCAGCCCGACAGGGGCTGGAAACACCATATATTTT
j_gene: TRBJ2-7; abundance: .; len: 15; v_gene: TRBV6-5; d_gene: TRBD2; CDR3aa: CASSYSSGGAYEQYF; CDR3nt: TGTGCCAGCAGTTACTCAAGCGGGGGGGCCTACGAGCAGTACTTC
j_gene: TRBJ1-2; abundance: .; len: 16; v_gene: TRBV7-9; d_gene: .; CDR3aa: CASTRGGGRKNYGYTF; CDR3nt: TGTGCCAGCACTCGCGGGGGCGGTCGAAAAAACTATGGCTACACCTTC
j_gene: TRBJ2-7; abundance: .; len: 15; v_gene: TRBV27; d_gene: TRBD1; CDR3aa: CASSLGTGGAWEQYF; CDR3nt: TGTGCCAGCAGTCTAGGGACAGGGGGCGCGTGGGAGCAGTACTTC
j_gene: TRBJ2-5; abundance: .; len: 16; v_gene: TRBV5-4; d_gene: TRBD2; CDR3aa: CASSLRTSGISETQYF; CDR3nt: TGTGCCAGCAGCCTGCGAACTAGCGGGATATCAGAGACCCAGTACTTC
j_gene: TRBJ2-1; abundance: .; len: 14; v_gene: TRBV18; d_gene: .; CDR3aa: CASSPGATHNEQFF; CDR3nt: TGTGCCAGCTCACCAGGGGCGACGCACAATGAGCAGTTCTTC
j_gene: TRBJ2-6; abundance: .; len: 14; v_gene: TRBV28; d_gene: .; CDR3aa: CASSPASGANVLTF; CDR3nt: TGTGCCAGCAGTCCCGCTAGTGGGGCCAACGTCCTGACTTTC
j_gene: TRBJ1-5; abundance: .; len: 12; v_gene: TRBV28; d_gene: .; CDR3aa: CASSPSSQPQHF; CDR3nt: TGTGCCAGCAGCCCGTCGAGTCAGCCCCAGCATTTT
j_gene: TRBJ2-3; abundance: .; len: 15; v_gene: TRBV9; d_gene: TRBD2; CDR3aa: CASSVGGGSTDTQYF; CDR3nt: TGTGCCAGCAGCGTAGGCGGGGGGTCCACAGATACGCAGTATTTT
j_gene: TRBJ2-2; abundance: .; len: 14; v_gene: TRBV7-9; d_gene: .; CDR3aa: CASSRQGGTGELFF; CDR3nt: TGTGCCAGCAGCCGACAGGGAGGCACCGGGGAGCTGTTTTTT
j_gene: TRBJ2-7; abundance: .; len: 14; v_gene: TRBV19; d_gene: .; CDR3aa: CASSIGFSSYEQYF; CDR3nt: TGTGCCAGTAGTATAGGGTTCAGCTCCTACGAGCAGTACTTC
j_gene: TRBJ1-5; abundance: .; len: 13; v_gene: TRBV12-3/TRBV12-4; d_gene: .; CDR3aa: CASSLSGSQPQHF; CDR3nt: TGTGCCAGCAGTTTATCGGGTTCTCAGCCCCAGCATTTT
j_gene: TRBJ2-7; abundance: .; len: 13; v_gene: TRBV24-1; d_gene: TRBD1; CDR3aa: CATSDDRAYEQYF; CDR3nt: TGTGCCACCAGTGATGACAGGGCCTACGAGCAGTACTTC
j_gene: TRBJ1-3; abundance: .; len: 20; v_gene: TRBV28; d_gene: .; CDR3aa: CASSFFRTGRGLGSGNTIYF; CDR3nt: TGTGCCAGCAGTTTTTTCCGAACGGGCAGGGGTTTGGGCTCTGGAAACACCATATATTTT
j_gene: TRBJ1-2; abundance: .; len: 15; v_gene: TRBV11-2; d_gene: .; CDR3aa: CASSFTERAYYGYTF; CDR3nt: TGTGCCAGCAGCTTCACGGAGAGGGCTTACTATGGCTACACCTTC
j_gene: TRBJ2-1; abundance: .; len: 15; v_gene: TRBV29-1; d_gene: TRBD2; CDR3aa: CSVTIAGSSYNEQFF; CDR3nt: TGCAGCGTTACGATAGCGGGGAGCTCCTACAATGAGCAGTTCTTC
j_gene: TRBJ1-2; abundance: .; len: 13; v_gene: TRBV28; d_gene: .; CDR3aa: CASSTTGPYGYTF; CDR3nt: TGTGCCAGCAGTACCACTGGGCCCTATGGCTACACCTTC
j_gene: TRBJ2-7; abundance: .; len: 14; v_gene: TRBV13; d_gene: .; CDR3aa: CASSPTSTLHEQYF; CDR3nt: TGTGCCAGCAGTCCTACTAGCACCCTTCACGAGCAGTACTTC
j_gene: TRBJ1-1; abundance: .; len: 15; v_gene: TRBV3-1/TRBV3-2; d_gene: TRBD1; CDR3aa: CASRNRGGRNTEAFF; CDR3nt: TGTGCCAGCAGGAACAGGGGGGGGAGAAACACTGAAGCTTTCTTT
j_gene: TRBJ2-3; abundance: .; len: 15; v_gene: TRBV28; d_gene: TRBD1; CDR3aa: CASSLFQGVSDTQYF; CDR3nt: TGTGCCAGCAGTTTATTCCAGGGGGTGTCAGATACGCAGTATTTT
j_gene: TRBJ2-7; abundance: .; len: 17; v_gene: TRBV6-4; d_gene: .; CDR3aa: CASTGRDRPYRPYEQYF; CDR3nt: TGTGCCAGCACCGGACGCGACAGGCCCTATCGGCCCTACGAGCAGTACTTC
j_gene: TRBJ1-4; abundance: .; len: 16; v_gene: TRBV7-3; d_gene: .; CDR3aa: CASSRSGPGTNEKLFF; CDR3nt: TGTGCCAGCAGCCGGTCCGGACCGGGGACTAATGAAAAACTGTTTTTT
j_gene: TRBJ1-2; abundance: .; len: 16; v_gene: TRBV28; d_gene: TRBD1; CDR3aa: CASSPGTATGIYGYTF; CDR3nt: TGTGCCAGCAGTCCAGGGACAGCCACGGGTATCTATGGCTACACCTTC
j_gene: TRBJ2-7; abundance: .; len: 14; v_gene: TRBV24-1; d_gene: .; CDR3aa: CATSDTLVGSEQYF; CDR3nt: TGTGCCACCAGTGATACATTGGTTGGCTCGGAGCAGTACTTC
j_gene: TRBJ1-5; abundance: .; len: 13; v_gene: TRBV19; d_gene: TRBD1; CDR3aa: CASRGQGGQPQHF; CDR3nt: TGTGCCAGTAGGGGACAGGGTGGTCAGCCCCAGCATTTT
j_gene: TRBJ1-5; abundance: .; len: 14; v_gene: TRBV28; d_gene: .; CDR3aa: CASSLPEGNQPQHF; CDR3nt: TGTGCCAGCAGTTTACCAGAAGGCAATCAGCCCCAGCATTTT
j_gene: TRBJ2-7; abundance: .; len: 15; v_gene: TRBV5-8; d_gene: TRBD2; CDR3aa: CASSLARAGAHEQYF; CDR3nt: TGTGCCAGCAGCTTGGCCCGAGCGGGGGCCCACGAGCAGTACTTC
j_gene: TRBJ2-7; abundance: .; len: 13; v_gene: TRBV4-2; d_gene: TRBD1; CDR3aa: CASSRDRSSEQYF; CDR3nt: TGTGCCAGCAGCCGGGACAGGTCCTCCGAGCAGTACTTC
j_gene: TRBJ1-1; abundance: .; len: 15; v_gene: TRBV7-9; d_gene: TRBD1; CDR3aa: CASSTNRGGRTEAFF; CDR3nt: TGTGCCAGCAGCACGAACAGGGGGGGAAGAACTGAAGCTTTCTTT
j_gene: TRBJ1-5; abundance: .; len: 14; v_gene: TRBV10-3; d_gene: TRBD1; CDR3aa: CAIRGQGYEGPQHF; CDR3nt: TGTGCCATCAGAGGACAGGGCTACGAAGGGCCCCAGCATTTT
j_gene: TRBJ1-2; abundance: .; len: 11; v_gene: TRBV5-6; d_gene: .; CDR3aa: CASTNAGGYTF; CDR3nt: TGTGCCAGCACCAATGCGGGTGGCTACACCTTC
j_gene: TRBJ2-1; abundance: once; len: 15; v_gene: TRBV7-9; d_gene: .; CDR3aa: CASSHKDSTYNEQFF; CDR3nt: TGTGCCAGCAGCCACAAGGACAGCACCTACAATGAGCAGTTCTTC
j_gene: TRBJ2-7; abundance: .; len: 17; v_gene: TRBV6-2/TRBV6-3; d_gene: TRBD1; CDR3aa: CASSYSWDRSFSYEQYF; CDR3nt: TGTGCCAGCAGTTACTCATGGGACAGGTCATTCTCCTACGAGCAGTACTTC
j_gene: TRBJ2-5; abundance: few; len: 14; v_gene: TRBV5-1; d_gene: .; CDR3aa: CASRQEAGAETQYF; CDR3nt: TGCGCCAGCAGGCAGGAGGCAGGGGCAGAGACCCAGTACTTC
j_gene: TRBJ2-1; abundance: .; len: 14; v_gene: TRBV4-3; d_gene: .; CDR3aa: CASSQGTRDAEQFF; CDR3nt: TGCGCCAGCAGCCAAGGGACCAGGGATGCCGAGCAGTTCTTC
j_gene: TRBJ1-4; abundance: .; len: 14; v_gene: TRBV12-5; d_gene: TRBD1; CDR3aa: CASGYDRGGEKLFF; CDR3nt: TGTGCTAGTGGCTATGACAGGGGAGGGGAAAAACTGTTTTTT
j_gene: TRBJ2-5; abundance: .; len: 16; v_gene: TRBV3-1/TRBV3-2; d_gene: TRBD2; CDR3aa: CASSQDWASGGETQYF; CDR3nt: TGTGCCAGCAGCCAAGATTGGGCTAGCGGGGGAGAGACCCAGTACTTC
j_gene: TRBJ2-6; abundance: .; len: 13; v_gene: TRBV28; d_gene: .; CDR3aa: CARGDSGANVLTF; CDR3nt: TGTGCCAGAGGAGATTCTGGGGCCAACGTCCTGACTTTC
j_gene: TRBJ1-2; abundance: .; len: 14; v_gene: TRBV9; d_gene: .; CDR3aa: CASSVTPGLDGYTF; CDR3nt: TGTGCCAGCAGCGTGACCCCGGGATTAGACGGCTACACCTTC